These 24 T cell receptor beta chains came from one sample sequenced in a study of blood T cells in healthy people across ages. A sample-barcoded 5' primer and a J-beta primer mix were used in a second PCR of roughly 7 to 12 cycles. TCRdb itself ran the 5' RACE reads through MiXCR, one entry per CDR3 protein. Of 1.5 million to 2 million distinct CDR3 sequences in the sample, approximately 30% are singletons; the top ten hold over 7%. The sequencing sample was made of blood. These receptor sequences come from a woman aged 30 to 39 in good health.

The sample holds many counts of this clonotype. The chain combines TRBV6-5 with TRBJ1-4; tentatively, D is TRBD1 (6 bases). V lost 4 bases and J 0 bases, leaving 9 bases between the germline ends. CDR1 is MNHEY and CDR2 is SVGAGI in the germline V gene. The CDR3 runs 15 residues. CDR3 protein: CASSSDRPTNEKLFF. As DNA, the CDR3 is TGTGCCAGCAGTTCAGACAGGCCAACTAATGAAAAACTGTTTTTT.

This clonotype showed up many times. The chain has TRBV18 and TRBJ2-1; TRBD1 is a possible D gene (5 bases). Looked up from germline, CDR1 is KGHSH and CDR2 is LQKENI. V was shortened by 2 bases and J by 7 bases, with 15 bases between the two germline ends. The CDR3 is 15 amino acids. CDR3 amino acids: CASSPGFGQGNEQFF. The CDR3, as DNA: TGTGCCAGCTCACCAGGCTTCGGGCAGGGAAATGAGCAGTTCTTC.

This clonotype showed up just a few times. The V and J genes are TRBV20-1 and TRBJ2-3, with 7 bases identical to TRBD1. The CDR3 is made up of 14 amino acids. Germline V gene data show CDR1 as DFQATT and CDR2 as SNEGSKA (reference sequence). V dropped 5 bases and J dropped 3; count of bases not matched to a gene: 8. DNA for the CDR3: TGCAGTGCTCCTACAGGGACAGCAACAGATACGCAGTATTTT. Protein sequence: CSAPTGTATDTQYF.

V and J are TRBV12-3 or TRBV12-4 and TRBJ1-5, with a possible D match to TRBD1 (5 bases). Trimming left V 5 bases short and J 4 bases short, with 9 bases between. The CDR3 totals 13 residues. CDR3 sequence: CASSKTVNQPQHF. The CDR3 DNA sequence: TGTGCCAGCAGTAAGACAGTTAATCAGCCCCAGCATTTT.

This clonotype is labeled as medium-sized (0.01 to 0.1%). The CDR3 protein is CASSLLRQPSGANVLTF. The CDR3 region has the DNA TGTGCCAGCAGTTTATTGAGGCAGCCTTCTGGGGCCAACGTCCTGACTTTC. The rearrangement joins TRBV27 to TRBJ2-6, with no clear D. The V and J ends lost 1 base and 1 base respectively, with 11 bases between them. The CDR3 loop spans 17 amino acids. Per germline, CDR1 MNHEY and CDR2 SMNVEV (reference sequence). The variable domain in full, with the rest retrieved from reference TRBV27 and TRBJ2-6, is EAQVTQNPRYLITVTGKKLTVTCSQNMNHEYMSWYRQDPGLGLRQIYYSMNVEVTDKGDVPEGYKVSRKEKRNFPLILESPSPNQTSLYFCASSLLRQPSGANVLTFGAGSRLTVL.

The V call is TRBV12-3 or TRBV12-4, the J call TRBJ2-2; 11 bases match TRBD2. V shed 5 bases and J 5 bases; nucleotides not matched to a gene: 10. The CDR3 consists of 17 residues. CDR3: CASSKPLRLAGTGELFF. In DNA form, the CDR3 reads TGTGCCAGCAGTAAGCCGCTCAGACTAGCGGGAACCGGGGAGCTGTTTTTT.

This clonotype was observed a handful of times. Given a much more abundant clone one base away, this may be a read error. The chain is built from TRBV29-1 and TRBJ1-6; D uncertain. Germline CDR1 and CDR2: SQVTM and ANQGSEA. The CDR3 loop spans 12 amino acids. In nucleotides, the CDR3 is TGCAGCGTTTCGGAGAGTGGTTCACCCCCCCACTTT. This sequence encodes CSVSESGSPPHF.

This clonotype was observed many times. This chain links TRBV6-6 with TRBJ2-1; TRBD1 matches 8 bases. The CDR3 has 14 amino acids. Germline V lookup: CDR1 MNHNY, CDR2 SVGAGI (reference sequence). J was trimmed by 6 bases and V by 4 bases; bases with no gene match: 5. CDR3 amino acids: CASSFGQGGNEQFF. Written as DNA, the CDR3 is TGTGCCAGCAGTTTTGGACAGGGTGGCAATGAGCAGTTCTTC.

This rearrangement joins TRBV29-1 to TRBJ2-4, with D possibly being TRBD1 or TRBD2 (6 bases each). The J call may be mistaken, given a closer DNA end match to TRBJ2-7. There are 13 residues in the CDR3. CDR1 is SQVTM, CDR2 ANQGSEA, per germline. CDR3 sequence: CSVHIRGAYEQYF. DNA of the CDR3: TGCAGCGTCCACATTAGGGGGGCCTACGAGCAGTACTTC.

This clonotype occurred a few times. The V and J genes are TRBV7-2 and TRBJ2-7, with 8 bases that match TRBD1. This CDR3 comprises 15 residues. Germline CDR1 SGHTA, CDR2 FQGNSA. V was pared by 3 bases and J by 4 bases, with 8 bases of the junction left unmatched. The CDR3 DNA follows: TGTGCCAGCAGCTTCAAACAGGGGGGTTCGTACGAGCAGTACTTC. It codes for CASSFKQGGSYEQYF.

The chain is built from TRBV10-2 and TRBJ1-5; D is undetermined. The germline V gene has CDR1 WSHSY and CDR2 SAAADI. This CDR3 region has 12 residues. The germline V and J ends were trimmed by 2 bases and 6 bases, with 5 bases remaining between them. The CDR3 is CASSERSQPQHF. CDR3 coding DNA: TGCGCCAGCAGTGAGCGAAGTCAGCCCCAGCATTTT.

The CDR3, as DNA: TGTGCCAGCATCAAGTGGGGCGCCAATCAGCCCCAGCATTTT. As protein: CASIKWGANQPQHF. The chain is built from TRBV5-6 and TRBJ1-5, with D possibly being TRBD1 (5 bases). CDR1 SGHDT and CDR2 YYEEEE come from the germline V gene. The CDR3 consists of 14 residues. Between the trimmed V and J ends, which lost 6 bases and 3 bases, there was a span of 13 bases.

This clonotype was seen only a few times. The chain links TRBV12-3 or TRBV12-4 to TRBJ2-5, with 13 bases identical to TRBD2. The J call may be mistaken, given a closer DNA end match to TRBJ2-7. The CDR3 is 15 amino acids. CDR3 in amino acids: CASTFRTSGSGEQYF. In DNA, the CDR3 is TGTGCCAGCACCTTCCGGACTAGCGGGAGCGGCGAGCAGTACTTC.

Of note for this clonotype: A read error is possible here, since a much larger clone lies one base away. The chain uses TRBV11-2 and TRBJ2-1; 9 bases fit TRBD2. The CDR3 is made up of 11 amino acids. Germline V CDR1 and CDR2: SGHAT, FQNNGV. DNA of the CDR3: TGTGCCAGCGGGACTAGCAATAAGCAGTTCTTC. This gives the protein CASGTSNKQFF. The variable domain in full, completed from reference TRBV11-2 and TRBJ2-1, reads EAGVAQSPRYKIIEKRQSVAFWCNPISGHATLYWYQQILGQGPKLLIQFQNNGVVDDSQLPKDRFSAERLKGVDSTLKIQPAKLEDSAVYLCASGTSNKQFFGPGTRLTVL.

This clonotype has just one count. J is TRBJ2-3 and V is TRBV5-5, with no clear D. CDR3 length equals 14 residues. CDR1 SGHKS and CDR2 YYEKEE come from the germline V gene (reference sequence). Trimming pared 6 bases from V and 3 bases from J, leaving 14 bases between. The CDR3 nucleotides are TGTGCCAGCACCTTCCGGGTCGGGACAGATACGCAGTATTTT. Its translation is CASTFRVGTDTQYF.

The table lists this clonotype with many counts. The chain links TRBV7-2 to TRBJ2-7; 7 bases are shared with TRBD2. With 5 bases clipped from V and 4 bases from J, the junction kept 11 bases outside the gene matches. Germline V gene lookup returns CDR1 SGHTA and CDR2 FQGNSA. The CDR3 spans 15 residues. This CDR3 reads CASSLGASGAYEQYF. CDR3 nucleotides: TGTGCCAGCAGCCTCGGGGCTAGCGGAGCGTACGAGCAGTACTTC.

This clonotype came up a few times. V gene TRBV29-1 combines with J gene TRBJ1-1; a possible D gene is TRBD1 (5 bases). The V gene lost 4 bases and the J gene lost 2 bases, with 14 bases spanning the gap. The CDR3 sequence is 14 residues long. Germline V gives CDR1 SQVTM, CDR2 ANQGSEA. In nucleotides, the CDR3 is TGCAGCGTTGTCGGGGCGGCCCGTAACACTGAAGCTTTCTTT. It codes for CSVVGAARNTEAFF.

This clonotype was seen a handful of times. The chain uses TRBV5-1 and TRBJ2-5; 10 bases fit TRBD2. The CDR3 covers 16 residues. The V gene's germline CDR1 is SGHRS and CDR2 YFSETQ. The V segment lost 3 bases and the J segment 0 bases; nucleotides outside the gene matches: 5. The CDR3 loop reads CASSSNSGGYQETQYF. The DNA of the CDR3 is TGCGCCAGCAGCTCCAATAGCGGGGGGTACCAAGAGACCCAGTACTTC. The whole variable domain, filled in from reference TRBV5-1 and TRBJ2-5, reads KAGVTQTPRYLIKTRGQQVTLSCSPISGHRSVSWYQQTPGQGLQFLFEYFSETQRNKGNFPGRFSGRQFSNSRSEMNVSTLELGDSALYLCASSSNSGGYQETQYFGPGTRLLVL.

The V call is TRBV15, the J call TRBJ1-1; TRBD1 aligns across 8 bases. V lost 5 bases and J lost 4; bases outside the gene matches: 9. This CDR3 spans 15 amino acids. In germline, CDR1 is LNHNV, CDR2 YYDKDF (reference sequence). CDR3 loop: CATSGGQGLSTEAFF. CDR3 nucleotides: TGTGCCACCAGCGGAGGACAGGGATTGAGCACTGAAGCTTTCTTT.

This clonotype was seen once. This may come from a read error, since a much larger clone is one base off. The V and J genes are TRBV24-1 and TRBJ2-5; 7 nucleotides line up with TRBD1. Germline V gives CDR1 KGHDR, CDR2 SFDVKD. The CDR3 length is 15 residues. The CDR3 is CTTSDPKQGQETQYF. CDR3 nucleotides: TGTACCACCAGTGACCCAAAACAGGGGCAAGAGACCCAGTACTTC.

This chain links TRBV9 with TRBJ1-2; D ambiguous. V lost 6 bases and J lost 0, with 21 bases in between. Germline V lookup: CDR1 SGDLS, CDR2 YYNGEE. The CDR3 has 17 amino acids. The CDR3 DNA follows: TGTGCCAGCACCCTTGGACCCTCCGCTTTAGCTAACTATGGCTACACCTTC. It yields the protein CASTLGPSALANYGYTF.

This clonotype was detected only a few times. This sequence joins TRBV20-1 and TRBJ2-7; the D is unclear. V lost 1 base, J lost 5 bases, and 9 bases lay in between. The germline V gene encodes CDR1 DFQATT and CDR2 SNEGSKA (reference sequence). This CDR3 region has 12 residues. Here the CDR3 DNA reads TGCAGTGCTAGAGCCAGTTGGGACGAGCAGTACTTC. Translation: CSARASWDEQYF.

J is TRBJ2-3 and V is TRBV4-1; D may match TRBD1 or TRBD2 (5 bases each). Germline V gene data show CDR1 as MGHRA and CDR2 as YSYEKL. The length of the CDR3 is 12 residues. V was cut by 1 base and J by 8 bases, with 7 bases left in between. CDR3 nucleotide sequence: TGCGCCAGCAGCCAAGTCGGGGCTACGCAGTATTTT. Amino acids: CASSQVGATQYF.

The chain recombines TRBV2 with TRBJ2-7; TRBD2 matches 13 bases. Trimming took 10 bases from V and 5 from J; bases not matched to a gene: 11. The germline V gene encodes CDR1 SNHLY and CDR2 FYNNEI. The CDR3 runs to 15 residues. The CDR3 spells CAMGTSGAHPNEQYF. The CDR3, as DNA: TGTGCCATGGGGACTAGCGGGGCCCATCCTAACGAGCAGTACTTC.